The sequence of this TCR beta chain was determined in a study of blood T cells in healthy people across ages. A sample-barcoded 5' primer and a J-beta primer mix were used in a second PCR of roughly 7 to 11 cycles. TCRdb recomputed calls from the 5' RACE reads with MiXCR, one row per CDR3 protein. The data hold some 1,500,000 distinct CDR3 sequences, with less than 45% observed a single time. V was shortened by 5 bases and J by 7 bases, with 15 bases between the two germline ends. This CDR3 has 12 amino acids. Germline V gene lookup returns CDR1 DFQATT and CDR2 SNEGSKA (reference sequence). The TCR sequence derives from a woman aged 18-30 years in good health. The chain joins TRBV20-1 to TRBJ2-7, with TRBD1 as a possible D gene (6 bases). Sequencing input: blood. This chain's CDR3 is CSADLQGNEQYF. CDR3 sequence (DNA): TGCAGTGCTGACCTCCAGGGGAATGAGCAGTACTTC.